This TCR beta chain comes out of a study of lymphopenia after photon versus proton radiotherapy (dated by TCRdb to the late 2010s). Turning to the overall study: Photon and proton radiation therapy were compared by the study for their immunological effects in patients with gastrointestinal tumors who developed high-grade lymphopenia. The goal of the study was to characterize the differences between the two radiation modalities in how they affect the immune system. The cohort included some 20 patients with gastrointestinal tumors who developed lymphopenia after receiving either photon or proton therapy.

The V and J ends are trimmed by 2 bases and 5 bases, leaving 13 bases between them. The CDR1 and CDR2 encoded by the germline V gene are MGHRA and YSYEKL. Inclusive of the bounding cysteine and phenylalanine, the CDR3 is 15 residues long. Kept here is only the CDR3 DNA, which spans 45 bases and is read in frame from base 1. The library was prepared using the immunoSEQ multiplex PCR assay. Deep sequencing of rearranged TCR beta loci, alongside multiparametric flow cytometry, was used to profile T cell repertoires. TCRdb took this table from immuneACCESS and kept in-frame rearrangements with V and J called. Such tables lack part of the clones; where checked against another copy, unresolved V genes explain under half of the gap, and the rest is unexplained. This sample gives 65,000 to 90,000 clones in total; about nine tenths of them show up just once. The top ten hold around 2% of the sample. Results and caveats for the whole study, not just this receptor: The survival association was examined only in patients who died, and the authors described better survival with proton therapy as a possibility, not as a demonstrated result. Across the cohort, among patients who died, a greater drop in TCR diversity after the nadir was inversely correlated with overall survival time. After the lymphocyte count nadir, photon-treated repertoires showed oligoclonal expansion, especially of CD8+ Temra cells, which drove the drop in diversity. During treatment, patients who received photon therapy lost naive T cells and TCR diversity and gained effector/memory populations, whereas patients who received proton therapy remained relatively stable.

On this clone: Its antigen has not been determined. No qualities accompany the bases; no much larger clone lies one base away.

Sequenced material: peripheral blood, taken from a patient treated with photon-based radiotherapy. Recombination joined TRBV4-1 with TRBJ2-1; a tentative D call is TRBD2 (6 bases match). The origin of this receptor is a woman aged 40 to 50 with cholangiocarcinoma. The DNA sequence is TGCGCCAGCAGCCAACTCCCGACTAGGAACAATGAGCAGTTCTTC. Its protein product is CASSQLPTRNNEQFF.